Detailed here is one T cell receptor (beta chain). Its antigen remains unidentified. Profiling relied on immunoSEQ multiplex PCR, and the TCRdb table lists in-frame clones only, not all of them. Among over 120,000 clones listed, roughly 87% were seen once. The ends lost 6 bases at V and 4 bases at J; junction bases unmatched: 5. Per germline, CDR1 MNHEY and CDR2 SVGEGT. The length of the CDR3 is 14 residues. This sample is part of a study of T cell responses to AZD1222 COVID-19 vaccine. Study-level findings and limits: At study baseline, merely more than 5 AZD1222 recipients were seropositive. Compared with day 0, the breadth and depth of the Spike-specific TCR repertoire rose significantly after two doses of AZD1222. Clonal diversity was possibly underestimated, and the donors were mostly white British, with more females.

The sequence derives from an adult who received the MenACWY meningococcal vaccine as a control. The material was peripheral blood, obtained 28 days after the second dose of the MenACWY control vaccine. This chain connects TRBV6-2 or TRBV6-3 to TRBJ2-7; TRBD1 aligns across 11 bases. Here the CDR3 reads CASSGTGGKYEQYF. CDR3 sequence (DNA): TGTGCCAGCAGCGGGACAGGGGGGAAATACGAGCAGTACTTC.